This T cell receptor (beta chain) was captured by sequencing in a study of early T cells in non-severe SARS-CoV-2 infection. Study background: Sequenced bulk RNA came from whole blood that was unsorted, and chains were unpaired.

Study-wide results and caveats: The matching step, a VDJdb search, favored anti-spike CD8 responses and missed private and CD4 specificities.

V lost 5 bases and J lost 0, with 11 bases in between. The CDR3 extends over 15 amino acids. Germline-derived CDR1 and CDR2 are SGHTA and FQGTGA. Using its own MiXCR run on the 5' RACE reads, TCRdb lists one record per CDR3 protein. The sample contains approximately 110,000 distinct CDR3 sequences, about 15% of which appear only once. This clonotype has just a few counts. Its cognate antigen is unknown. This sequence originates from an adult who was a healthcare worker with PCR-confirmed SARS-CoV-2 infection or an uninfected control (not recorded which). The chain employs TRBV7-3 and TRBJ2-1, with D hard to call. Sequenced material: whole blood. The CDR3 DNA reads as TGTGCCAGCAGCGCGACCCGAAGCTCCTACAATGAGCAGTTCTTC. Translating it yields CASSATRSSYNEQFF.